These T cell receptor beta chains were read from a single sample in a study of T cell changes during pregnancy in multiple sclerosis. Repertoires were generated with immunoSEQ multiplex PCR, while TCRdb's copy carries only in-frame clones and drops some. The sample shows about 22,000 clones, about 90% of them seen only once. Sample: CD4+ T cells from peripheral blood mononuclear cells, taken in the third trimester of pregnancy. These receptors all come from a female donor in good health, enrolled as a control in a pregnancy study. CDR3s leave out the opening cysteine and the closing phenylalanine or tryptophan. The order of the fields is CDR3 length, J gene, V gene, D gene, CDR3 protein. A D gene is named only where the DNA matches it firmly.

CDR3 length: 13
J gene: TRBJ2-7
V gene: TRBV9
D gene: -
CDR3 protein: ASSVGGGGSYEQY

CDR3 length: 14
J gene: TRBJ1-3
V gene: TRBV6-1
D gene: -
CDR3 protein: ASSEGTPGGGNTIY

CDR3 length: 11
J gene: TRBJ1-1
V gene: TRBV4-1
D gene: -
CDR3 protein: ASSQEGYTEAF

CDR3 length: 14
J gene: TRBJ2-1
V gene: TRBV28
D gene: TRBD2
CDR3 protein: ASWGTSGRHISEQF

CDR3 length: 13
J gene: TRBJ1-6
V gene: TRBV18
D gene: TRBD1
CDR3 protein: ASSPPTGGRSPLH

CDR3 length: 13
J gene: TRBJ1-6
V gene: TRBV6-1
D gene: TRBD1
CDR3 protein: ASSELGQEYSPLH

CDR3 length: 13
J gene: TRBJ1-6
V gene: TRBV5-6
D gene: TRBD1
CDR3 protein: ASSSLDRDNSPLH

CDR3 length: 13
J gene: TRBJ1-6
V gene: TRBV6-5
D gene: TRBD1
CDR3 protein: ASSRDSPGVSPLH

CDR3 length: 13
J gene: TRBJ1-4
V gene: TRBV29-1
D gene: TRBD1
CDR3 protein: SVARHRDRGEKLF

CDR3 length: 13
J gene: TRBJ1-5
V gene: TRBV10-3
D gene: -
CDR3 protein: AISGGEYSNQPQH

CDR3 length: 13
J gene: TRBJ2-2
V gene: TRBV10-1
D gene: TRBD1
CDR3 protein: ASSTQGVDTGELF

CDR3 length: 14
J gene: TRBJ2-3
V gene: TRBV4-3
D gene: TRBD2
CDR3 protein: ASSGIAGGNTDTQY

CDR3 length: 13
J gene: TRBJ2-7
V gene: TRBV27
D gene: TRBD2
CDR3 protein: ASREAGTSSYEQY

CDR3 length: 13
J gene: TRBJ2-1
V gene: TRBV2
D gene: -
CDR3 protein: AITTRDRSSNEQF

CDR3 length: 12
J gene: TRBJ2-4
V gene: TRBV4-2
D gene: -
CDR3 protein: ASSRATEKNIQY

CDR3 length: 15
J gene: TRBJ2-5
V gene: TRBV7-9
D gene: TRBD2
CDR3 protein: ASSLARGLAGGETQY

CDR3 length: 13
J gene: TRBJ2-7
V gene: TRBV28
D gene: -
CDR3 protein: ATTYPLGSSYEQY

CDR3 length: 10
J gene: TRBJ1-1
V gene: TRBV28
D gene: -
CDR3 protein: ASSRVAVEAF

CDR3 length: 12
J gene: TRBJ1-5
V gene: TRBV28
D gene: TRBD1
CDR3 protein: ASIPGQGYQPQH

CDR3 length: 11
J gene: TRBJ1-1
V gene: TRBV18
D gene: TRBD1
CDR3 protein: ASSGQGYTEAF

CDR3 length: 12
J gene: TRBJ1-5
V gene: TRBV28
D gene: -
CDR3 protein: ASSPTPGNQPQH

CDR3 length: 10
J gene: TRBJ2-1
V gene: TRBV30
D gene: -
CDR3 protein: ASSDSWNEQF

CDR3 length: 11
J gene: TRBJ2-4
V gene: TRBV7-8
D gene: -
CDR3 protein: ASSIDSGTGAV

CDR3 length: 17
J gene: TRBJ1-6
V gene: TRBV30
D gene: -
CDR3 protein: AWSVRPSRAGSLYSPLH

CDR3 length: 13
J gene: TRBJ1-5
V gene: TRBV19
D gene: -
CDR3 protein: ASSINLSAGQPQH

CDR3 length: 13
J gene: TRBJ1-1
V gene: TRBV28
D gene: -
CDR3 protein: ASSFPKTGYTEAF

CDR3 length: 12
J gene: TRBJ2-1
V gene: TRBV30
D gene: -
CDR3 protein: AWMAGRTYNEQF

CDR3 length: 12
J gene: TRBJ1-1
V gene: TRBV7-8
D gene: -
CDR3 protein: ASSLPGGGTEAF

CDR3 length: 14
J gene: TRBJ1-6
V gene: TRBV6-5
D gene: -
CDR3 protein: ASSYSAYDRNSPLH

CDR3 length: 10
J gene: TRBJ1-1
V gene: TRBV5-4
D gene: -
CDR3 protein: ASSLRNTEAF

CDR3 length: 22
J gene: TRBJ2-5
V gene: TRBV6-8
D gene: -
CDR3 protein: ASSYLIPGQGGVLRPRYQETQY

CDR3 length: 14
J gene: TRBJ2-7
V gene: TRBV11-2
D gene: TRBD1
CDR3 protein: ASSLSLQGVQNEQY

CDR3 length: 13
J gene: TRBJ2-1
V gene: TRBV27
D gene: TRBD2
CDR3 protein: ASSFIGGRDNEQF

CDR3 length: 11
J gene: TRBJ2-3
V gene: TRBV4-3
D gene: -
CDR3 protein: ASSQDRTLHQY

CDR3 length: 12
J gene: -
V gene: TRBV6-6
D gene: -
CDR3 protein: ASSYSRANYEQY

CDR3 length: 11
J gene: TRBJ1-2
V gene: TRBV5-6
D gene: -
CDR3 protein: ASSLGQINGYT

CDR3 length: 10
J gene: TRBJ1-2
V gene: TRBV7-3
D gene: -
CDR3 protein: ASSETEYGYT

CDR3 length: 13
J gene: TRBJ1-1
V gene: TRBV19
D gene: -
CDR3 protein: ASSIRPKMNTEAF

CDR3 length: 12
J gene: TRBJ2-1
V gene: TRBV7-2
D gene: -
CDR3 protein: ASSSRGFYNEQF

CDR3 length: 13
J gene: TRBJ1-6
V gene: TRBV7-2
D gene: -
CDR3 protein: ASRKSQGPNSPLH

CDR3 length: 14
J gene: TRBJ2-3
V gene: TRBV5-1
D gene: TRBD1
CDR3 protein: ASSSRQGSGTDTQY

CDR3 length: 14
J gene: TRBJ2-3
V gene: TRBV4-3
D gene: TRBD2
CDR3 protein: ASSQVGLAGFGTQY

CDR3 length: 15
J gene: TRBJ1-2
V gene: TRBV19
D gene: TRBD1
CDR3 protein: ASSPLGGDSRTYGYT